In its sample, the clone carrying this T cell receptor beta chain was seen a few times. The antigen is unknown. cDNA reverse transcribed from extracted RNA served as the sequencing template. TCRdb's copy holds only in-frame clones and misses some; the assay was immunoSEQ multiplex PCR. The sample contains approximately 89,000 clones, roughly 51% of which appear only once. Sampling of alopecia areata patients yielded lesional scalp punch biopsies as well as peripheral blood. The data are from a study of CD8+ T cells in alopecia areata. Study results and limitations: Normal skin contains resident alphabeta T cells, and these are also sequenced in scalp samples.

This TCR came from a human donor with alopecia areata. The sample comprised NKG2D-high CD8+ T cells sorted from blood.

The CDR3 spells CSVEVPPSESYEQYF. CDR3 in DNA: TGCAGCGTTGAAGTTCCGCCATCCGAATCCTACGAGCAGTACTTC. The chain has TRBV29-1 and TRBJ2-7; D not certain. Germline assignment: CDR1 SQVTM and CDR2 ANQGSEA. V shed 1 base and J shed 1 base, with 14 bases lying between them. The CDR3 spans 15 residues.